This T cell receptor (beta chain) was observed in a study of cytomegalovirus exposure and HLA in healthy donors. Note on this clone: Its matching antigen is unknown.

The PCR was carried out with 60 Vbeta primers and 13 Jbeta primers. Only in-frame clones appear in the TCRdb table, and some are missing; sequencing was by immunoSEQ multiplex PCR. In the table there are around 200,000 clones, 82% of which are singletons. Points from the study as a whole: The authors judged a highly shared variant cluster likely a sequencing artifact. A later analysis found common viral pathogens apparently linked to several of the most significant clusters. Donors belonging to an Asian-associated ancestry cluster reportedly showed fewer N-insertions in productive TCRs than the approximately 670-donor mean, according to what a later analysis found.

Germline CDR1 reads MDHEN; CDR2 reads SYDVKM. The ends lost 5 bases at V and 2 bases at J; junction bases unmatched: 7. This CDR3 contains 15 residues. Despite likely unrecorded immune exposures, the donors were nominally healthy at the time of sampling. Specimen: PBMCs. This sequence was found in a young woman in good health and CMV-seronegative. The chain has TRBV28 and TRBJ2-7; 9 bases match TRBD1. The CDR3 sequence is CASSNPGTGTYEQYF. CDR3 nucleotides: TGTGCCAGCAGTAACCCCGGGACAGGGACCTACGAGCAGTACTTC.